This T cell receptor beta chain was recovered during a study of technical replicates of blood from several donors. TCRdb's table, derived via immunoSEQ multiplex PCR, lists solely in-frame clones and lacks some. The data show roughly 79,000 clones, 75% to 95% seen once. With 5 bases removed from V and 0 bases from J, the gap between germline ends came to 14 bases. This CDR3 is 16 amino acids long. In germline, CDR1 is LNHDA, CDR2 SQIVND (reference sequence). The chain recombines TRBV19 with TRBJ2-1; D is possibly TRBD2 (6 bases). Sample: T cells isolated from PBMCs. The sequence was collected from a human donor in good health. Some clones in this sample may be carry-over from other donors' samples. In nucleotides, the CDR3 is TGTGCCAGTAGTTCCGGACTACCGATCTCCTACAATGAGCAGTTCTTC. This codes for CASSSGLPISYNEQFF.